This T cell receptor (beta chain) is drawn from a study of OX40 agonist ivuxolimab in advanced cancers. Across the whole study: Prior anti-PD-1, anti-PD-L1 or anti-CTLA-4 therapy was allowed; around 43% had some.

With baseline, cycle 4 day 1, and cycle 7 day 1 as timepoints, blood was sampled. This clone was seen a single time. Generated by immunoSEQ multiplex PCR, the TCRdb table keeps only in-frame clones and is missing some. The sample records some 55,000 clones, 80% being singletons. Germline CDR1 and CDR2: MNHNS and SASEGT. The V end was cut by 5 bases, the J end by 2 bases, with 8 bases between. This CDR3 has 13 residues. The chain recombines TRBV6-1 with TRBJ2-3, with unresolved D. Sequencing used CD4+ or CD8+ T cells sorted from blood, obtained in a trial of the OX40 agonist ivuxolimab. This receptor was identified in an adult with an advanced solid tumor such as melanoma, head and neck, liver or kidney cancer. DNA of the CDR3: TGTGCCAGCAGTTATACGGTCACAGATACGCAGTATTTT. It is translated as CASSYTVTDTQYF.